This is a list of T cell receptor beta chains from one sample in a study of response to subunit inactivated influenza vaccine. Each CDR3 protein gets one entry after TCRdb re-called the RT-PCR reads with MiXCR. Of about 500,000 distinct CDR3 sequences in the sample, roughly 13% were seen once. Specimen: PBMCs from blood, collected more than 35 days after vaccination. The origin of the receptors is a man aged 45-65 years who received an inactivated influenza vaccine. Each CDR3 is given with its conserved first and last residue. The D gene is left open where the match is weak. Size is omitted from some rows. Given values are once, few, many or a class for expanded clones.

J gene	clone size	D gene	V gene	CDR3 DNA	CDR3 protein
TRBJ2-7	NA	NA	TRBV4-3	TGCGCCAGCAGCCAGGGGAGGGGGGGGTACTACGAGCAGTACTTC	CASSQGRGGYYEQYF
TRBJ2-7	NA	NA	TRBV4-1	TGCGCCAGCAGCCTATCCGGCAGGGCGTCCTACGAGCAGTACTTC	CASSLSGRASYEQYF
TRBJ2-2	NA	NA	TRBV4-3	TGCGCCAGCAGCCAAGAGCCTACCGGGGAGCTGTTTTTT	CASSQEPTGELFF
TRBJ2-2	few	TRBD2	TRBV7-8	TGTGCCAGCAGCTTGTTAGCGGGGAGCCTGGACACCGGGGAGCTGTTTTTT	CASSLLAGSLDTGELFF
TRBJ2-7	NA	TRBD1	TRBV5-1	TGCGCCAGCAGAATAGACCCCGGGACAGTCTCCTACGAGCAGTACTTC	CASRIDPGTVSYEQYF
TRBJ2-1	many	TRBD1	TRBV20-1	TGCAGGGCGTTCCGGGACAGGGCCTACAATGAGCAGTTCTTC	CRAFRDRAYNEQFF
TRBJ1-5	NA	TRBD1	TRBV5-6	TGTGCCAGCAGCTTGAGGGGGCGCGGGGATCAGCCCCAGCATTTT	CASSLRGRGDQPQHF
TRBJ1-1	many	NA	TRBV12-3/TRBV12-4	TGTGCCAGCAGTTCAACTAGACCCCAGGGAACTGAAGCTTTCTTT	CASSSTRPQGTEAFF
TRBJ2-2	many	NA	TRBV20-1	TGCAGTGCTAGGAAGGGAGGCTCGCACACCGGGGAGCTGTTTTTT	CSARKGGSHTGELFF
TRBJ1-5	NA	NA	TRBV7-2	TGTGCCAGAAGGAGGGGGAAGCAGCCCCAGCATTTT	CARRRGKQPQHF
TRBJ2-2	NA	NA	TRBV7-6	TGTGCCAGCAGCTTATCGACACCTACCGCCGGGGAGCTGTTTTTT	CASSLSTPTAGELFF
TRBJ2-1	NA	TRBD2	TRBV12-3/TRBV12-4	TGTGCCAGCAGCCGGACTAGCGGGGAACACAATGAGCAGTTCTTC	CASSRTSGEHNEQFF
TRBJ1-6	many	TRBD1	TRBV28	TGTGCCAGCAGTTTCCGGGACAGGAGATATTCACCCCTCCACTTT	CASSFRDRRYSPLHF
TRBJ2-4	few	NA	TRBV4-3	TGCGCCAGCAGCCAAAGTACTCTAGCCAAAAACATTCAGTACTTC	CASSQSTLAKNIQYF
TRBJ2-3	NA	NA	TRBV12-3/TRBV12-4	TGTGCCAGCAGTTTCGCGAATACGCAGTATTTT	CASSFANTQYF
TRBJ1-1	NA	NA	TRBV12-3/TRBV12-4	TGTGCCAGCAGCTCCGGGCATGAAGCTTTCTTT	CASSSGHEAFF
TRBJ2-3	NA	TRBD2	TRBV25-1	TGTGCCAGCAGTGGAACTAGCGGGAAATGGGCTAGCACAGATACGCAGTATTTT	CASSGTSGKWASTDTQYF
TRBJ2-1	many	TRBD1	TRBV2	TGTGCCAGCAGTGCTTGGGACAGAACCTACAATGAGCAGTTCTTC	CASSAWDRTYNEQFF
TRBJ2-5	NA	NA	TRBV2	TGTGCCAGCGTGACAGAAGAGACCCAGTACTTC	CASVTEETQYF
TRBJ1-1	NA	TRBD1	TRBV20-1	TGCAGTGCTAAACGAGACAGGGTGTACACTGAAGCTTTCTTT	CSAKRDRVYTEAFF
TRBJ2-7	few	NA	TRBV20-1	TGCAGTGCTAGCTCGGGACAAGCAGGGAGACCCTACGAGCAGTACTTC	CSASSGQAGRPYEQYF
TRBJ1-2	NA	NA	TRBV5-5	TGTGCCAGCAGCTTGTTATGGGGGGATGGCTACACCTTC	CASSLLWGDGYTF
TRBJ2-1	few	NA	TRBV7-2	TGTGCCAGCTCCCCTTCCGCGCTGGAGGTGGGGTTGTTCTTC	CASSPSALEVGLFF
TRBJ1-6	NA	NA	TRBV7-2	TGTGCCAGCAGCTCGCGTGCTGGGTTTAATTCACCCCTCCACTTT	CASSSRAGFNSPLHF
TRBJ2-3	NA	TRBD1	TRBV7-9	TGTGCCAGCAGCATGGGACAGGGTAACACAGATACGCAGTATTTT	CASSMGQGNTDTQYF
TRBJ1-4	many	NA	TRBV20-1	TGCAGTGCTATCCACAGAGCTTTTAATGAAAAACTGTTTTTT	CSAIHRAFNEKLFF
TRBJ2-4	NA	NA	TRBV19	TGTGCCAGTACCCATACCCGGGACCTGCGCGGCAAAAACATTCAGTACTTC	CASTHTRDLRGKNIQYF
TRBJ2-1	few	TRBD1	TRBV4-2	TGTGCCAGCAGCCAAGATTTAGGGACAGGGGGAAATGAGCAGTTCTTC	CASSQDLGTGGNEQFF
TRBJ2-4	NA	NA	TRBV4-3	TGCGCCAGCAGCCAAGAGCCCAGGGCAGGAAACATTCAGTACTTC	CASSQEPRAGNIQYF
TRBJ2-1	many	NA	TRBV6-6	TGTGCCAGTAGACAGGATTCCTACAATGAGCAGTTCTTC	CASRQDSYNEQFF
TRBJ2-1	NA	NA	TRBV5-1	TGCGCCAGCAGCTTGGCGGGGGGCGACTACAATGAGCAGTTCTTC	CASSLAGGDYNEQFF
TRBJ2-1	many	TRBD1	TRBV7-9	TGTGCCAGCAGCACGGGACAGACACTTTCAGGGAATGAGCAGTTCTTC	CASSTGQTLSGNEQFF
TRBJ1-2	few	TRBD1	TRBV7-6	TGTGCCAGCAGCTTAGGGCCGGGACAGGGGGCAGACTATGGCTACACCTTC	CASSLGPGQGADYGYTF
TRBJ1-1	few	NA	TRBV6-2/TRBV6-3	TGTGCCAGCAGTTACTCATGGGTAGGAAACACTGAAGCTTTCTTT	CASSYSWVGNTEAFF
TRBJ2-3	NA	TRBD1	TRBV4-3	TGCGCCAGCAGCCAAGAAGTGGCAGGGGGCGTTGGAGATACGCAGTATTTT	CASSQEVAGGVGDTQYF
TRBJ2-3	NA	NA	TRBV20-1	TGCAGTGCCCGGGGTCGGAAGGGTAGCACAGATACGCAGTATTTT	CSARGRKGSTDTQYF
TRBJ2-6	few	TRBD2	TRBV7-2	TGTGCCAGCAGCTTATCTAGCGGGGCATCTGGGGCCAACGTCCTGACTTTC	CASSLSSGASGANVLTF
TRBJ1-3	few	NA	TRBV7-2	TGTGCCAGCAGCTTAGCCACCCGGGGGGTAGGAAACACCATATATTTT	CASSLATRGVGNTIYF
TRBJ2-3	NA	NA	TRBV7-2	TGTGCCAGCAGCTCTGGAGTTAAAGATACGCAGTATTTT	CASSSGVKDTQYF
TRBJ1-3	many	NA	TRBV12-3/TRBV12-4	TGTGCCAGCAGGAGAGGGTCGTCTGGAAACACCATATATTTT	CASRRGSSGNTIYF
TRBJ2-2	NA	NA	TRBV30	TGTGCCTGGAGTGTAAAGGGTCCCGGGGAGCTGTTTTTT	CAWSVKGPGELFF